The 20 T cell receptor beta chains presented below share a single source sample, sequenced in a study of tumor-infiltrating lymphocytes in oesophageal squamous cell carcinoma. MiXCR, applied by TCRdb to the PCR reads, yields one record per CDR3 protein. This sample has around 20,000 distinct CDR3 sequences, with about 40% found just once. The specimen was esophageal tumor tissue. Receptors were obtained from a male donor with esophageal squamous cell carcinoma.

This clonotype was recorded many times. The genes are TRBV12-3 or TRBV12-4 and TRBJ2-7; tentative D call: TRBD2 (5 bases). V shed 1 base and J shed 4 bases, with 14 bases lying between them. The CDR3 contains 15 residues. The CDR3: CASSLDVRGWYEQYF. Here the CDR3 DNA reads TGTGCCAGCAGTTTAGATGTGAGAGGGTGGTACGAGCAGTACTTC.

The V gene is TRBV7-6, the J gene TRBJ2-1; 7 nucleotides align to TRBD2. Unmatched junction bases numbered 14, after V lost 2 bases and J lost 4 bases. The CDR3 sequence is 18 residues long. From germline, CDR1 is SGHVS and CDR2 FNYEAQ. CDR3 bases: TGTGCCAGCAGCTTATCTGCCCCACCGGGACTAAGGTACAATGAGCAGTTCTTC. Translating gives CASSLSAPPGLRYNEQFF. The entire variable domain, with the rest obtained from reference TRBV7-6 and TRBJ2-1, is as follows: GAGVSQSPRYKVTKRGQDVALRCDPISGHVSLYWYRQALGQGPEFLTYFNYEAQQDKSGLPNDRFSAERPEGSISTLTIQRTEQRDSAMYRCASSLSAPPGLRYNEQFFGPGTRLTVL.

This clonotype was seen only a few times. The CDR3 DNA reads as TGTGCCACCACTCTTACAGGAGCTAACTATGGCTACACCTTC. Translation: CATTLTGANYGYTF. J is TRBJ1-2 and V is TRBV7-2, with D possibly TRBD1 on 5 matching bases. Trimming pared 10 bases from V and 0 bases from J, leaving 15 bases between. The CDR3 is 14 amino acids. The germline CDR1 and CDR2 sequences are SGHTA and FQGNSA.

As regards this clonotype: The conserved final phenylalanine or tryptophan is absent from the CDR3, which likely points to a read error. No DNA is shown, since the ends of the CDR3 on it are uncertain; the CDR3 is the one TCRdb lists. The gene calls are TRBV7-3 and TRBJ2-5; TRBD2 is the table's D call and was not checked against the DNA. CDR1 and CDR2 (germline): SGHTA, FQGTGA. The CDR3 region is 17 residues in length, termini included. CDR3: CASSLMAGKDSPLHFGN.

This clonotype was observed many times. V is TRBV10-1 and J is TRBJ2-7, with TRBD1 as a possible D gene (5 bases). Trimming shortened V by 4 bases and J by 2 bases, and 18 bases separated the two germline ends. The length of the CDR3 is 16 residues. Germline V lookup: CDR1 WNHNN, CDR2 SYGVQD (reference sequence). The CDR3: CASSGAAGLLPYEQYF. The CDR3 DNA reads TGCGCCAGCAGTGGTGCGGCAGGGCTTTTACCCTACGAGCAGTACTTC.

This clonotype came up many times. This could be a read error, since a much larger clone is one nucleotide away. This sequence joins TRBV7-6 and TRBJ2-7, with 12 positions matching TRBD2. V gave up 2 bases and J gave up 7 bases; unmatched junction bases: 6. The length of the CDR3 is 15 residues. CDR1 is SGHVS and CDR2 is FNYEAQ in the germline V gene. The CDR3 coding sequence is TGTGCCAGCAGCTTACTAGCGGGAGGGCCTAATGAGCAGTACTTC. Protein: CASSLLAGGPNEQYF.

As regards this clonotype: It is likely a read error, because the conserved phenylalanine at the end of the CDR3 is missing. It is unclear where the CDR3 begins or ends on the DNA, so no DNA is shown, and the CDR3 is as TCRdb lists it. The gene calls are TRBV7-9 and TRBJ2-5; the tabulated D call, TRBD1, remains unverified against the DNA. Germline assignment: CDR1 SEHNR and CDR2 FQNEAQ (reference sequence). The CDR3 length is 16 residues, termini included. CDR3 in amino acids: CASSLAGRVDGYTFGS.

The chain carries TRBV11-2 and TRBJ2-5, with a tentative D call TRBD2 (6 bases). The better agreement between TRBJ2-7 and the DNA end casts doubt on the J call. The CDR3 is made up of 14 amino acids. CDR1 is SGHAT, CDR2 FQNNGV, per germline. DNA for the CDR3: TGTGCCAGCAGCCTAGGGACTTATCTCTACGAGCAGTACTTC. It specifies CASSLGTYLYEQYF.

This clonotype was detected ten times or more. Since a much larger clone is just one base distant, this may be a read error. The chain has TRBV7-9 and TRBJ2-1, with 9 bases matching TRBD2. The J call may be in error: the DNA end matches TRBJ2-7 better. This CDR3 contains 17 residues. Germline loops: CDR1 SEHNR, CDR2 FQNEAQ (reference sequence). CDR3 region: CASPGQTSGTSYNEQYF. The CDR3 region has the DNA TGTGCCAGCCCAGGACAGACTAGCGGAACCTCCTACAATGAGCAGTACTTC.

This clonotype was picked up many times. The rearrangement joins TRBV7-8 to TRBJ1-6, with 9 bases lining up with TRBD1. This CDR3 region has 18 residues. V lost 1 base, J lost 6 bases, and 10 bases stayed unmatched. Germline V gene sequence: CDR1 SGHVS, CDR2 FQNEAQ. The CDR3 loop is CASSLVSTGGAGNSPLHF. The CDR3 bases are TGTGCCAGCAGCTTAGTCTCCACAGGGGGCGCGGGTAATTCACCCCTCCACTTT. Based on the CDR3 plus reference TRBV7-8 and TRBJ1-6, the full variable domain is GAGVSQSPRYKVAKRGQDVALRCDPISGHVSLFWYQQALGQGPEFLTYFQNEAQLDKSGLPSDRFFAERPEGSVSTLKIQRTQQEDSAVYLCASSLVSTGGAGNSPLHFGNGTRLTVT.

Comments on this clonotype: This likely comes from a read error, as the CDR3 has no conserved phenylalanine or tryptophan at its end. The DNA is left out, because the CDR3 cannot be placed on it with certainty; the CDR3 is given as TCRdb lists it. This rearrangement joins TRBV7-3 to TRBJ2-5; the tabulated D call, TRBD1, remains unverified against the DNA. CDR1 is SGHTA and CDR2 is FQGTGA in the germline V gene. The CDR3 extends over 16 residues, inclusive of both ends. The CDR3 sequence: CASSLNGGQETQYFGN.

This chain connects TRBV11-3 to TRBJ2-1; 13 bases agree with TRBD2. The J call may be incorrect, as the DNA end agrees better with TRBJ2-7. The germline V gene has CDR1 SGHNT and CDR2 YENEEA. The CDR3 is 15 amino acids. CDR3 sequence (DNA): TGTGCCAGCAGCTCAGGACTAGCGGGAGCCTACGAGCAGTACTTC. This translates into CASSSGLAGAYEQYF.

Only one count was recorded for this clonotype. V and J are TRBV7-9 and TRBJ2-4, with a weak D call TRBD1 (5 bases). The J call may be in error: the DNA end matches TRBJ1-2 better. CDR1 is SEHNR, CDR2 FQNEAQ, per germline (reference sequence). The CDR3 is 13 residues long. This CDR3 reads CASSPGRAGGYTF. The CDR3 nucleotides read TGTGCCAGCAGCCCCGGCAGGGCAGGTGGCTACACCTTC.

This clonotype was seen repeatedly, ten times or more. The chain links TRBV5-6 to TRBJ1-2; 7 bases are a match to TRBD1. The CDR3 loop spans 15 amino acids. V trimming: 2 bases; J trimming: 8 bases; junction bases outside the gene matches: 12. Germline CDR1 reads SGHDT; CDR2 reads YYEEEE. The CDR3 bases are TGTGCCAGCAGCTTCAGACAGGGCCACGATAGAGGCTACACCTTC. Its translation is CASSFRQGHDRGYTF.

By sample share, this clonotype is medium-sized. V gene TRBV7-3 combines with J gene TRBJ2-2; D is ambiguous. With 0 bases removed from V and 6 bases from J, the gap between germline ends came to 5 bases. The length of the CDR3 is 13 residues. Germline CDR1 reads SGHTA; CDR2 reads FQGTGA. DNA for the CDR3: TGTGCCAGCAGCTTAACGTTTCCCGGGGAGCTGTTTTTT. It encodes CASSLTFPGELFF.

This clonotype was detected ten times or more. The CDR3 sequence: CASSAAGDTDTQYF. The CDR3 nucleotides read TGTGCCAGCAGTGCAGCGGGAGACACAGATACGCAGTATTTT. This chain joins TRBV6-4 and TRBJ2-3; 8 nucleotides match TRBD2. J gave up 2 bases and V 4 bases, and 2 bases lay outside the gene matches. CDR1 is MRHNA, CDR2 SNTAGT, per germline. This CDR3 has 14 residues.

Concerning this clonotype: Since no conserved phenylalanine or tryptophan closes the CDR3, a read error is the likely cause. The DNA is left out, because the CDR3 cannot be placed on it with certainty; the CDR3 is given as TCRdb lists it. The rearrangement joins TRBV12-3 or TRBV12-4 to TRBJ1-1. Inclusive of both ends, the CDR3 amounts to 20 amino acids. The CDR3 sequence is CASSLRASLDIRTMSSSSDQ.

Concerning this clonotype itself: Compared with germline, one end of the junction differs, possibly owing to a read error. The chain employs TRBV7-7 and TRBJ2-1; 9 nucleotides agree with TRBD2. Germline CDR1 SSHAT, CDR2 FNYEAQ (reference sequence). This CDR3 region has 13 residues. CDR3 loop: CASSLGTSGEQFF. CDR3 bases: TGTGCTAGCAGCTTAGGCACTAGCGGGGAGCAGTTCTTC.

The chain is built from TRBV10-3 and TRBJ1-6; TRBD1 might be the D (5 bases). CDR1 and CDR2 from the germline V gene are ENHRY and SYGVKD. The CDR3 spans 13 residues. With 3 bases removed from V and 11 bases from J, the gap between germline ends came to 11 bases. CDR3 nucleotide sequence: TGTGCCATCAGTGAACGCGGGGGGACACCCCTCCACTTT. It specifies CAISERGGTPLHF.

In its sample, this clonotype was seen many times. V usage is TRBV27 and J usage is TRBJ2-7, with D possibly TRBD2 on 5 matching bases. CDR3 length: 14 residues. Germline CDR1 is MNHEY and CDR2 is SMNVEV (reference sequence). The V end was cut by 6 bases, the J end by 1 base, with 13 bases between. Written as DNA, the CDR3 is TGTGCCAGCAGCACCCGAAGCGGTTCCTACGAGCAGTACTTC. Translation gives CASSTRSGSYEQYF.